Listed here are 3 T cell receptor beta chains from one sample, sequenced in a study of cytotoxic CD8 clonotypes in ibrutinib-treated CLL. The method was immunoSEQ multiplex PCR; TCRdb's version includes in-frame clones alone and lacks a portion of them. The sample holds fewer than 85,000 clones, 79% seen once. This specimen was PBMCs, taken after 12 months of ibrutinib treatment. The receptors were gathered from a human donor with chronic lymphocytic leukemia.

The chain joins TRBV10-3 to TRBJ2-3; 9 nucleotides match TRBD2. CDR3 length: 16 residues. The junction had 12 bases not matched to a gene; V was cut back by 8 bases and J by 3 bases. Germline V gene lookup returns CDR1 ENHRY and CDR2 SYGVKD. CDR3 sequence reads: CAIGASGVRGTDTQYF. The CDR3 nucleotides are TGTGCCATCGGTGCTAGCGGGGTGAGGGGGACAGATACGCAGTATTTT.

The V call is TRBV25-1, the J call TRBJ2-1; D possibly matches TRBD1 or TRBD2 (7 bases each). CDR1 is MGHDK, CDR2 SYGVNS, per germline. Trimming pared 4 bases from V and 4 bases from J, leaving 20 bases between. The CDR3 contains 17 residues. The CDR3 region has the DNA TGTGCCAGCAGTGGCCAGGGGGGGCTACGGTGGTACAATGAGCAGTTCTTC. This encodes CASSGQGGLRWYNEQFF.

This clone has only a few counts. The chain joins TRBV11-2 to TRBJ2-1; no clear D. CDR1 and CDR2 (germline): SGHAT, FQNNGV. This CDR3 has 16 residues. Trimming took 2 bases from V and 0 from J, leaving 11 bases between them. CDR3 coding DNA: TGTGCCAGCAGCTTACGCGGAGACTCCTCCTACAATGAGCAGTTCTTC. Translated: CASSLRGDSSYNEQFF.